These 5 T cell receptor beta chains were all obtained from the same sample, sequenced in a study of graft-versus-host responses after intestinal transplantation. Data came from immunoSEQ multiplex PCR; TCRdb stores just in-frame clones and leaves some out. The sample yields about 39,000 clones, approximately 93% seen once. The sequenced sample was PBMCs, obtained approximately 100 weeks after intestinal transplantation. The receptors here all came from a human patient who received an intestinal transplant, so some T cells may come from the graft donor.

The V gene is TRBV9, the J gene TRBJ2-3; D gene unclear. This CDR3 region has 13 residues. V was clipped by 1 base and J by 6 bases, with 9 bases between them. Germline CDR1 is SGDLS and CDR2 is YYNGEE. The CDR3 protein is CASSVQNYDTQYF. The DNA for the CDR3 is TGTGCCAGCAGCGTACAGAACTACGATACGCAGTATTTT. The whole variable domain, filled in from reference TRBV9 and TRBJ2-3, reads DSGVTQTPKHLITATGQRVTLRCSPRSGDLSVYWYQQSLDQGLQFLIQYYNGEERAKGNILERFSAQQFPDLHSELNLSSLELGDSALYFCASSVQNYDTQYFGPGTRLTVL.

This clone was counted a few times. This chain uses TRBV6-1 with TRBJ2-7, with 9 nucleotides matching TRBD1. The V segment lost 7 bases and the J segment 3 bases; nucleotides outside the gene matches: 7. Per germline, CDR1 MNHNS and CDR2 SASEGT. The CDR3 is 14 residues long. The CDR3 spells CASTLQGAIYEQYF. CDR3 nucleotide sequence: TGTGCCAGCACTCTACAGGGGGCAATCTACGAGCAGTACTTC.

The chain couples TRBV14 to TRBJ2-3; D unclear. Looked up from germline, CDR1 is SGHDN and CDR2 is FVKESK. This CDR3 contains 12 residues. Deletions cut 4 bases from V and 4 bases from J, with 6 bases between. Here the CDR3 reads CASSPGADTQYF. The CDR3 DNA is TGTGCCAGCAGCCCCGGAGCAGATACGCAGTATTTT.

The V and J genes are TRBV6-1 and TRBJ1-6; D unclear. The CDR3 sequence is 14 residues long. Germline-derived CDR1 and CDR2 are MNHNS and SASEGT. Between the trimmed V and J ends, which lost 10 bases and 3 bases, there was a span of 13 bases. The CDR3 DNA sequence: TGTGCCACCATAAAGGGCAGCTATAATTCACCCCTCCACTTT. Amino acids: CATIKGSYNSPLHF.

The chain employs TRBV5-1 and TRBJ1-1; D unclear. Between the trimmed V and J ends, which lost 7 bases and 4 bases, there was a span of 8 bases. The CDR3 spans 11 residues. CDR1 and CDR2 (germline): SGHRS, YFSETQ. The CDR3 is CASGIGTEAFF. CDR3 in DNA: TGCGCCAGCGGGATAGGCACTGAAGCTTTCTTT.